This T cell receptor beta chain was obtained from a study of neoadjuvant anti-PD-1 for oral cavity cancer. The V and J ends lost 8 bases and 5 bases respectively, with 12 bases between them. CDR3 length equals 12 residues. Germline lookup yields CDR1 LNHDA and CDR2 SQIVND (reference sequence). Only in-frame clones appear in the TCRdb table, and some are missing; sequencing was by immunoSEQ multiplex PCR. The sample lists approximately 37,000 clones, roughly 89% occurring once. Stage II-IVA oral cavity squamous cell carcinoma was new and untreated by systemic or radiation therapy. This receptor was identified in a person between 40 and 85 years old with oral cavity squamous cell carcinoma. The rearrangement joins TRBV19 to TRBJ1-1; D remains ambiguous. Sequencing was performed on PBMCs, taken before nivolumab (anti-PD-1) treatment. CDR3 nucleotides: TGTGCCAGTTCAGAGGTGGGTACTGAAGCTTTCTTT. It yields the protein CASSEVGTEAFF.